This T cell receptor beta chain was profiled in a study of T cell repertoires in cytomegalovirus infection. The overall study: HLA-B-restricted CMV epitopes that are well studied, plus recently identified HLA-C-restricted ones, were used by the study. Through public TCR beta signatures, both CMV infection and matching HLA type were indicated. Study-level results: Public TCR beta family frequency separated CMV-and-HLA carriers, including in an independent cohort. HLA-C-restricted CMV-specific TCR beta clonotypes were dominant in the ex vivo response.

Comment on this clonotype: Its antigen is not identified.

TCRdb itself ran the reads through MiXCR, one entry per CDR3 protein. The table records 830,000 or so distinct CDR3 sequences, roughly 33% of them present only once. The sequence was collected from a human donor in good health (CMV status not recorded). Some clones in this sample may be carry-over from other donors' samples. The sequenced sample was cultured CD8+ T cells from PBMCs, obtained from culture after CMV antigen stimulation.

The CDR3 is CASSVRTDNEQFF. CDR3 in DNA: TGTGCCAGCAGTGTCCGGACAGACAATGAGCAGTTCTTC. The V and J genes are TRBV27 and TRBJ2-1, with D possibly TRBD1 on 6 matching bases. Germline CDR1 reads MNHEY; CDR2 reads SMNVEV (reference sequence). The V and J ends lost 5 bases and 5 bases respectively, with 10 bases between them. The CDR3 loop spans 13 amino acids.